This T cell receptor (beta chain) was observed in a study of cytomegalovirus exposure and HLA in healthy donors. CDR1 is MNHEY, CDR2 SVGAGI, per germline. V was cut by 0 bases and J by 1 base, with 9 bases left in between. The CDR3 sequence is 15 residues long. Study-wide points: A list of approximately 150 TCR beta chains associated with cytomegalovirus was given.

PCR employed 60 Vbeta and 13 Jbeta primers. TCRdb's copy holds only in-frame clones and misses some; the assay was immunoSEQ multiplex PCR. The sample carries 100,000 to 130,000 clones, around three quarters recorded once. This clone was counted a few times. Its antigen is not identified. The sample was PBMCs. The chain couples TRBV6-5 to TRBJ1-1; no clear D gene. This TCR was sampled from a man aged 30 to 45 in good health and CMV-seronegative. As DNA, the CDR3 is TGTGCCAGCAGTTACTCTGACATTGGGAACACTGAAGCTTTCTTT. Its protein product is CASSYSDIGNTEAFF.